The following is a TCR beta chain sequence with its context. No antigen is known for it. Only in-frame clones appear in the TCRdb table, and some are missing; sequencing was by immunoSEQ multiplex PCR. The sample lists 100,000 or so clones, about 92% occurring once. This entry comes from a study of PD-1 blockade in classical Hodgkin lymphoma. Study results and limitations: Baseline diversity was lower in partial responders and progressors than complete responders.

The time point was: cycle 4 day 1 (C4D1), after more than five weeks of nivolumab. In every patient, relapse followed autologous stem cell transplantation, while exposure to brentuximab vedotin differed. The length of the CDR3 is 14 residues. The germline V and J ends were trimmed by 4 bases and 1 base, with 10 bases remaining between them. Germline CDR1 LGHNA, CDR2 YSLEER. The genes are TRBV4-3 and TRBJ1-1; tentatively, D is TRBD1 (5 bases). The source is a human donor with classical Hodgkin lymphoma. Material: peripheral blood mononuclear cells (PBMCs), obtained before the fourth cycle of nivolumab. This chain's CDR3 is CASSRQTANTEAFF. In nucleotides, the CDR3 is TGCGCCAGCAGCCGACAGACGGCGAACACTGAAGCTTTCTTT.